The entry below gives a single T cell receptor beta chain sequence along with its context. The sample is drawn from a study of CD8 T cells in Susac syndrome. Sequencing of TCR beta was performed on blood CD8+ and CD4+ T cells. Controls were healthy donors (matched for age and sex). TEMRA cells were enriched by FACS, and CD4+ and CD8+ T cells were negatively isolated. Reverse transcription used roughly 0.45 to 1 ug RNA and random hexamers. With immunoSEQ multiplex PCR, TCR beta CDR3 was amplified across 54 Vbeta and 13 Jbeta. Via MiXCR, TCRdb re-called the immunoSEQ multiplex PCR reads, giving one row per CDR3 protein. The sample yields 90,000 to 150,000 distinct CDR3 sequences, about 90% seen once. Sequenced: CD8+ T cells from PBMCs. The TCR sequence derives from a human donor in good health.

CDR3 DNA sequence: TGTGCCAGCAGCAGGGACAGGGCCGCAACTAATGAAAAACTGTTTTTT. Translated: CASSRDRAATNEKLFF. V gene TRBV7-2 combines with J gene TRBJ1-4, with 9 bases that match TRBD1. The CDR3 runs to 16 residues. With V trimmed by 5 bases and J by 0 bases, 4 bases remained unmatched. Per germline, CDR1 SGHTA and CDR2 FQGNSA.